This T cell receptor beta chain was identified during a study of blood T cell repertoires in COVID-19. Study overall: From the United States, Italy and Spain came samples of acute and convalescent COVID-19. PBMCs, B-cell-depleted T cells, or T cells were the source of the cDNA or gDNA that made up the material.

This CDR3 has 12 amino acids. CDR1 and CDR2 from the germline V gene are SGHAT and FQNNGV. Trimming took 2 bases from V and 4 from J, leaving 3 bases between them. Some clones are missing from TCRdb's copy, which holds only in-frame ones; the method was immunoSEQ multiplex PCR. The sample shows about 190,000 clones, approximately 86% of them seen only once. The chain carries TRBV11-2 and TRBJ1-3; D gene unclear. This receptor was taken from a woman between 35 and 50 years old in a cohort exposed to, infected with or recovered from COVID-19 (not recorded which). Sequencing was performed on PBMCs or T cells enriched from blood (not recorded which). As DNA, the CDR3 is TGTGCCAGCAGCTTACAGGGAAACACCATATATTTT. It encodes CASSLQGNTIYF. Complete variable domain (other parts from reference TRBV11-2 and TRBJ1-3): EAGVAQSPRYKIIEKRQSVAFWCNPISGHATLYWYQQILGQGPKLLIQFQNNGVVDDSQLPKDRFSAERLKGVDSTLKIQPAKLEDSAVYLCASSLQGNTIYFGEGSWLTVV.